This T cell receptor beta chain came from a study of blood T cells in healthy people across ages. Germline CDR1 DFQATT, CDR2 SNEGSKA (reference sequence). The CDR3 has 12 amino acids. Germline trimming cut 4 bases from V and 5 bases from J; bases unmatched to any gene: 4. This clonotype was seen a handful of times. Per sample, no less than 5.5 micrograms of total RNA were extracted. It was with a sample-barcoded 5' primer and a J-beta primer mix that a second PCR of roughly 7 to 12 cycles was run. TCRdb re-derived calls from the 5' RACE reads in MiXCR, one entry per CDR3 protein. The sample has 500,000 to 650,000 distinct CDR3 sequences; roughly a quarter are singletons. The same sample was also studied in work on T cells of mothers and their children. As reported in that work: Related mother and child pairs showed slightly greater overlap (not significant) than unrelated pairs did.

Sequencing used blood. This TCR came from a boy aged 2 to 10 in good health. This sequence joins TRBV20-1 and TRBJ2-7; 8 nucleotides match TRBD1. The CDR3 region is CSATQGANEQYF. The CDR3 DNA sequence: TGCAGTGCTACCCAGGGGGCGAACGAGCAGTACTTC.